This T cell receptor beta chain appears in the sequencing data of a study of CD8 T cells in Susac syndrome. Whole-study context: At the time of blood draw, patients with Susac syndrome were therapy-naive, receiving corticosteroids, or receiving intravenous immunoglobulin alone.

A single count supports this clonotype. Definite or probable Susac syndrome was diagnosed using recently defined diagnostic criteria. This CDR3 is 13 amino acids long. Germline V CDR1 and CDR2: MNHEY, SVGAGI. Unmatched junction bases numbered 7, after V lost 8 bases and J lost 6 bases. Random hexamers were used to reverse transcribe roughly 0.5 to 1 ug of RNA. TCRdb passed the immunoSEQ multiplex PCR reads through MiXCR, listing each CDR3 protein once. This table holds just over 150,000 distinct CDR3 sequences, roughly 96% found once. This receptor was identified in a human donor with Susac syndrome. Sequencing used CD4+ T cells from PBMCs. This rearrangement joins TRBV6-5 to TRBJ2-5; 9 nucleotides align to TRBD1. The CDR3 is CASAGQGEQTQYF. CDR3 nucleotide sequence: TGTGCCAGCGCGGGACAGGGCGAGCAGACCCAGTACTTC.